This TCR beta chain appears in the sequencing data of a study of blood T cell repertoires in COVID-19 (dated by TCRdb to about 2020). Regarding the study in general: Samples covering the acute and convalescent phases of COVID-19 were provided by collaborators in the United States, Italy and Spain. The prospective study material was composed of cDNA or gDNA derived from T cells, B-cell-depleted T cells, or PBMCs. The dataset comprised deeply sampled blood TCRbeta repertoires from subjects exposed to, actively infected with, or recovered from COVID-19. A freely available public database, intended as a resource for researchers studying the immune response to SARS-CoV-2, is where the repertoires were released. Samples were obtained from the ongoing ImmuneRACE study (first 160 participants) and from 1,254 subjects provided by 6 global collaborators. The sample metadata nearly always contained a de-identified subject ID, COVID-19 status, age in years and sex. HLA class I and class II types, where available, came from metadata supplied by the sample provider rather than from assay-based typing. The paper as a whole reports these results and caveats: Clinical and demographic metadata were provided uncurated, with the amount varying by source and participant.

V is cut by 4 bases and J by 0 bases, and the space between the germline ends is 15 bases. From its cysteine to its phenylalanine, the CDR3 spans 16 amino acids. Only the CDR3 part of the read is kept: 48 bases, read in frame from the first base. Reading the germline V gene gives CDR1 MNHNS and CDR2 SASEGT. TCRbeta CDR3 regions were amplified from genomic DNA using the immunoSEQ Assay, a bias-controlled multiplex PCR. In the original analysis: The number of nucleated cells in each sample was estimated from the amplification of reference gene primers within the assay. To quantify the absolute abundance of each unique TCRbeta CDR3 rearrangement, sequence reads were collapsed and filtered. For each sample, productive Simpson clonality was calculated as the square root of Simpson's diversity index across productive rearrangements. The table comes from immuneACCESS by way of TCRdb, which keeps in-frame sequences with V and J called. Part of the clones is missing from these tables; in studies checked, under half for an unresolved V gene and the rest for unknown reasons. V, J and clone size are taken as reported in that table, and D and trimming were inferred from the DNA itself. A total of 150,000 to 200,000 clones appear in this sample, 80% to 90% of them only once. The ten largest clones add up to 7.5% to 10% of the sample.

This clone appeared a few times. Its binding antigen is unknown. No base quality values were provided; no much bigger clone lies one nucleotide off. Whole blood was collected in K2EDTA tubes by collaborating institutions according to the institutions' own protocols. For TCRbeta analysis, collaborator samples were shipped as frozen whole blood, as isolated PBMCs, or as DNA extracted from either sample type. The sequencing input was peripheral blood. The sequence is built from TRBV6-1 and TRBJ2-5; TRBD2 might be the D gene, on 6 matching bases. The receptor was isolated from a middle-aged man with active or convalescent COVID-19. The CDR3: CASSGGVAIYQETQYF. The DNA reads as follows: TGTGCCAGCAGTGGGGGGGTAGCAATATACCAAGAGACCCAGTACTTC.